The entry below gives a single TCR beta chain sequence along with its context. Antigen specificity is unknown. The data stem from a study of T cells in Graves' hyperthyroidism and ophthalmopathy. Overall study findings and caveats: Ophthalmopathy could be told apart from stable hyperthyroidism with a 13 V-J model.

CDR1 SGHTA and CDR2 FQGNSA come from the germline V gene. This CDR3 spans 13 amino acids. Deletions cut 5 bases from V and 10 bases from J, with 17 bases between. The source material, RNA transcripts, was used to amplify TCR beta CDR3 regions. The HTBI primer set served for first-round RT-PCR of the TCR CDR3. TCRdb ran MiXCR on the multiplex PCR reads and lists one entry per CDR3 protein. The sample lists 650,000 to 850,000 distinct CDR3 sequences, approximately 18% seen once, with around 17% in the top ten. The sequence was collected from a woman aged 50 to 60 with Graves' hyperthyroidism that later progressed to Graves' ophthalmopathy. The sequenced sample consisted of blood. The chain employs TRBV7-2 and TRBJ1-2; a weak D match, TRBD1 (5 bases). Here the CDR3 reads CASSNLEGLDYTF. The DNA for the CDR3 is TGTGCCAGCAGCAACCTCGAGGGGTTAGACTACACCTTC.